This TCR beta chain originates from a study of blood T cell repertoires in COVID-19. Method: immunoSEQ multiplex PCR; TCRdb's copy keeps in-frame clones and lacks some. The data contain 150,000 to 200,000 clones, roughly 85% of them singletons. The CDR3 has 16 residues. Germline V gene lookup returns CDR1 LGHDT and CDR2 YNNKEL (reference sequence). The V and J ends lost 1 base and 0 bases, in that order; junction bases with no gene match: 6. The chain combines TRBV3-1 (or the pseudogene TRBV3-2) with TRBJ2-7, with 7 positions matching TRBD1. The sequence derives from a human donor in a cohort sampled during active COVID-19. The source material was peripheral blood. CDR3 protein: CASSQAPDRSSYEQYF. For the CDR3, the DNA is TGTGCCAGCAGCCAAGCCCCGGACAGGAGCTCCTACGAGCAGTACTTC.